The clone carrying this T cell receptor (beta chain) was recorded many times. These data come from a study of metastatic and nonmetastatic thyroid tumors. The CDR3 length is 15 residues. The germline V gene encodes CDR1 SSHAT and CDR2 FNYEAQ (reference sequence). All patients were untreated before thyroid surgery. With MiXCR, TCRdb reprocessed the PCR reads. The sample shows roughly 24,000 clones, roughly 18% of them seen only once. The sample taken for sequencing was adjacent normal tissue. This receptor was identified in a male donor with papillary thyroid cancer or a benign thyroid nodule (not recorded which). Some clones in this sample may be carry-over from other donors' samples. V and J are TRBV7-7 and TRBJ2-7; TRBD2 matches 10 bases. Written as DNA, the CDR3 is TGTGCTACGGAGGAGCGGGAGGGCCTTTCCTACGAGCAGTACGTC. It translates to CATEEREGLSYEQYV.